The rows below give T cell receptor beta chains drawn from one sample of a study of PD-L1 blockade in urothelial cancer. Sequencing used immunoSEQ multiplex PCR; TCRdb keeps in-frame clones, though not all of them. The sample comprises some 41,000 clones, 70% to 90% of which are singletons, and roughly 2.7% rests with the top ten. Specimen: PBMCs, collected around atezolizumab (anti-PD-L1) treatment. The receptors were gathered from a man aged 65 to 85 with urothelial cancer. The CDR3 runs from the conserved cysteine through the conserved F or W. D genes are given only for firm matches. Clone size appears in some rows only: once, few, many, or a class for an expanded clone.

v_gene	abundance	j_gene	d_gene	CDR3nt	CDR3aa
TRBV7-7	NA	TRBJ2-3	NA	TGTGCTAGCAGCTTGGGAGTCAGCGATACGCAGTATTTT	CASSLGVSDTQYF
TRBV30	NA	TRBJ2-3	NA	TGTGCCTGGAGTCTCGGCGGGAGCACAGATACGCAGTATTTT	CAWSLGGSTDTQYF
TRBV27	NA	TRBJ2-7	NA	TGTGCCAGCAGCACTTCTACCTACGAGCAGTACTTC	CASSTSTYEQYF
TRBV9	NA	TRBJ2-7	TRBD2	TGTGCCAGCAGCGTAGGGGGACTAGCGGCCTCCTACGAGCAGTACTTC	CASSVGGLAASYEQYF
TRBV2	NA	TRBJ1-3	NA	TGTGCCAGCGAATTATTTAGGGAGTCTGGAAACACCATATATTTT	CASELFRESGNTIYF
TRBV5-4	NA	TRBJ2-5	TRBD2	TGTGCCAGCAGCGATCTAACTAGCGGGAGGGCCCAAGAGACCCAGTACTTC	CASSDLTSGRAQETQYF
TRBV27	NA	TRBJ2-5	TRBD2	TGTGCCAGCAGACTAGCGGGAGATGTGAGAGAGACCCAGTACTTC	CASRLAGDVRETQYF
TRBV4-2	NA	TRBJ1-2	TRBD1	TGTGCCAGCAGCCAAGATCGGGGACAGGACTATGGCTACACCTTC	CASSQDRGQDYGYTF
TRBV6-5	NA	TRBJ2-3	TRBD1	TGTGCCAGCAGTTTTACAGGGGGCTCAGATACGCAGTATTTT	CASSFTGGSDTQYF
TRBV11-3	NA	TRBJ2-7	TRBD1	TGTGCCAGCAGCTTAGGGACAGGGGGCCACGAGCAGTACTTC	CASSLGTGGHEQYF
TRBV10-3	NA	TRBJ2-3	TRBD2	TGTGCCATCAAACCACTAGCGGGAGGTTCAGATACGCAGTATTTT	CAIKPLAGGSDTQYF
TRBV6-1	once	TRBJ2-1	TRBD2	TGTGCCAGCAGCACTTGGACTAGCGAGTACAATGAGCAGTTCTTC	CASSTWTSEYNEQFF
TRBV27	NA	TRBJ1-1	NA	TGTGCCAGCAGCTCCTGGGGGGTGAACACTGAAGCTTTCTTT	CASSSWGVNTEAFF
TRBV28	NA	TRBJ2-1	NA	TGTGCCAGCGACGCGCTGGCGGGACCTGACAATGAGCAGTTCTTC	CASDALAGPDNEQFF
TRBV5-1	NA	TRBJ1-1	TRBD1	TGCGCCAGCAGCTTGGACGGACAGGGGAACACTGAAGCTTTCTTT	CASSLDGQGNTEAFF
TRBV6-6	NA	TRBJ1-4	NA	TGTGCCAGCAGTTACCGGGGTACCACAACTAATGAAAAACTGTTTTTT	CASSYRGTTTNEKLFF
TRBV2	once	TRBJ2-5	TRBD2	TGTGCCAGCAGGGACGATTTAGGCGGGGGGTCCCAAGAGACCCAGTACTTC	CASRDDLGGGSQETQYF
TRBV11-2	NA	TRBJ2-1	TRBD2	TGTGCCAGCAGCTCCAGACTAGCGGGAGGGAATTACAATGAGCAGTTCTTC	CASSSRLAGGNYNEQFF
TRBV9	NA	TRBJ2-1	NA	TGTGCCAGCAGCGTAGACGGCGGCGGCTCCTACAATGAGCAGTTCTTC	CASSVDGGGSYNEQFF
TRBV6-6	few	TRBJ2-5	TRBD2	TGTGCCAGCATTTCTAGCGGACAAGAGACCCAGTACTTC	CASISSGQETQYF
TRBV10-3	few	TRBJ1-4	TRBD1	TGTGCCATCAGTGATTCGGGACAGGGATTCGAAAAACTGTTTTTT	CAISDSGQGFEKLFF
TRBV6-1	NA	TRBJ2-1	TRBD1	TGTGCCAGCAGTGGCAGGACAGGGGTATCCTACAATGAGCAGTTCTTC	CASSGRTGVSYNEQFF
TRBV5-6	NA	TRBJ1-1	TRBD1	TGTGCCAGCAGCCTTATCAGACAGGGGCGAGACACTGAAGCTTTCTTT	CASSLIRQGRDTEAFF
TRBV6-6	few	TRBJ2-3	TRBD2	TGTGCCAGCAGACCCGGGGGGGTCACAGATACGCAGTATTTT	CASRPGGVTDTQYF
TRBV5-6	few	TRBJ2-5	NA	TGTGCCAGCGGCAGGGCGGAGACCCAGTACTTC	CASGRAETQYF
TRBV19	NA	TRBJ2-5	NA	TGTGCCAGTAGTATAGGGGGGAGGGAGACCCAGTACTTC	CASSIGGRETQYF
TRBV5-1	NA	TRBJ2-2	NA	TGCGCCAGCAGCTTGGACGGACAGACAAACACCGGGGAGCTGTTTTTT	CASSLDGQTNTGELFF
TRBV7-3	few	TRBJ2-2	NA	TGTGCCAGCGGGAGTGGCACCGGGGAGCTGTTTTTT	CASGSGTGELFF
TRBV10-3	NA	TRBJ2-1	TRBD1	TGTGCCATCAGTGGGGTGAAGGGGAGACAGGGTGCTTCGGGGTCCTACAATGAGCAGTTCTTC	CAISGVKGRQGASGSYNEQFF
TRBV7-6	NA	TRBJ2-7	NA	TGTGCCAGCAGCTTAAGGGCTAGCGACTACGAGCAGTACTTC	CASSLRASDYEQYF
TRBV29-1	NA	TRBJ2-1	TRBD1	TGCAGCGGGGGACAGGGGGCCAGCGAGCAGTTCTTC	CSGGQGASEQFF
TRBV7-6	few	TRBJ2-7	NA	TGTGCCAGCGGGTCGGGAGAGAGCTACGAGCAGTACTTC	CASGSGESYEQYF
TRBV7-9	NA	TRBJ1-2	NA	TGTGCCAGCAGCTTAGGTCAGGCTTCTCAACGGATTGGCTACACCTTC	CASSLGQASQRIGYTF
TRBV6-5	NA	TRBJ2-7	TRBD2	TGTGCCAGCAGCCGCGGGAGTAGAACAGCCTACGAGCAGTACTTC	CASSRGSRTAYEQYF
TRBV7-9	NA	TRBJ1-5	NA	TGTGCCAGCAGCTTATACGGCCCAGGGTATAATCAGCCCCAGCATTTT	CASSLYGPGYNQPQHF
TRBV5-1	NA	TRBJ2-3	NA	TGCGCCAGCAGCTTGGAGGGCTCGGGGTCAGATACGCAGTATTTT	CASSLEGSGSDTQYF
TRBV5-1	NA	TRBJ2-5	TRBD1	TGCGCCAGCAATCATGGGGACAGCGGCGCCCAGTACTTC	CASNHGDSGAQYF
TRBV18	NA	TRBJ2-2	TRBD1	TGTGCCAGCTCTAGGGACAGTCTTACCGGGGAGCTGTTTTTT	CASSRDSLTGELFF
TRBV28	few	TRBJ1-2	NA	TGTGCCTCACGGAGGCCCCCCAGTTATGGCTACACCTTC	CASRRPPSYGYTF
TRBV6-1	NA	TRBJ2-5	NA	TGTGCCAGCAGTGAACTCGGTGGGCTCCAAGAGACCCAGTACTTC	CASSELGGLQETQYF
TRBV4-1	NA	TRBJ2-7	NA	TGCGCCAGCAGCCAAGGACTAGTTCGGGACTCTACCCCTCAGCAGTACTTC	CASSQGLVRDSTPQQYF